Sequencing of this TCR beta chain was carried out in a study of T cells in Graves' hyperthyroidism and ophthalmopathy. Findings and caveats of the study: Blood shared most expanded thyroid clonotypes above 0.001.

Germline lookup yields CDR1 KGHSH and CDR2 LQKENI. The V and J ends lost 2 bases and 2 bases respectively, with 10 bases between them. The CDR3 runs to 14 residues. This clonotype was found many times. Its antigen is undetermined. The CDR3 regions of TCR beta were amplified from RNA transcripts. The TCR CDR3 first-round RT-PCR relied on the HTBI primer set. MiXCR was run by TCRdb on the multiplex PCR reads, yielding one entry per CDR3 protein. The data contain 300,000 to 350,000 distinct CDR3 sequences, roughly 15% of them seen just once; the ten biggest clones take up approximately 35%. It was uncontrolled infection, other autoimmune disease, pregnancy or lactation that excluded patients. Fresh peripheral blood, about 9.6 ml, yielded the PBMCs.

The specimen sequenced was blood. The chain employs TRBV18 and TRBJ2-7; the D gene is possibly TRBD1 (6 bases). The receptor comes from a man younger than 40 with Graves' hyperthyroidism. The CDR3 reads CASSPIGQTYEQYF. The DNA of the CDR3 is TGTGCCAGCTCACCAATTGGACAGACCTACGAGCAGTACTTC.